Listed here are 12 T cell receptor beta chains from one sample, sequenced in a study of shared clonotypes between healthy human individuals. Some clones are missing from TCRdb's copy, which holds only in-frame ones; the method was immunoSEQ multiplex PCR. This table holds some 2,000,000 clones, 90% to 96% found once. The source material was naive CD4+ T cells sorted from blood. The subset denotes: CD45RA+ positively selected. These TCRs come from a man aged 18 to 35 in good health.

The J gene is TRBJ2-7, the V gene TRBV10-1; D is perhaps TRBD2 (5 bases). CDR1 is WNHNN, CDR2 SYGVQD, per germline (reference sequence). The V and J ends lost 0 bases and 8 bases respectively, with 11 bases between them. The CDR3 length is 13 residues. The CDR3 nucleotides read TGCGCCAGCAGTGAGTCGGGCGGGTTGAAGCAGTACTTC. Translating it yields CASSESGGLKQYF.

In its sample, this clone was seen once. The CDR3 loop is CASFSALGPYNEQFF. The CDR3, as DNA: TGTGCCAGCTTTAGCGCCCTAGGCCCCTACAATGAGCAGTTCTTC. The rearrangement links TRBV27 to TRBJ2-1, with D possibly TRBD2 on 5 matching bases. The CDR3 loop spans 15 amino acids. In germline, CDR1 is MNHEY, CDR2 SMNVEV (reference sequence). Trimming pared 8 bases from V and 2 bases from J, leaving 16 bases between.

The chain is built from TRBV7-9 and TRBJ1-5; TRBD1 agrees at 9 bases. The V segment lost 0 bases and the J segment 6 bases; nucleotides outside the gene matches: 6. The CDR3 is made up of 16 amino acids. Germline lookup yields CDR1 SEHNR and CDR2 FQNEAQ (reference sequence). This CDR3 is CASSLAPQGARQPQHF. The CDR3 DNA reads TGTGCCAGCAGCTTAGCCCCACAGGGGGCACGTCAGCCCCAGCATTTT.

On this clone: At the DNA level, this CDR3 is encoded by other sequences in the same sample as well. The rearrangement links TRBV7-3 to TRBJ2-5; the D is unclear. V was cut by 2 bases and J by 2 bases, with 6 bases left in between. Germline V lookup: CDR1 SGHTA, CDR2 FQGTGA. This CDR3 region has 13 residues. The CDR3 bases are TGTGCCAGCAGCTTAGGAAGTCAAGAGACCCAGTACTTC. The encoded protein is CASSLGSQETQYF. The full variable domain, with the rest looked up from reference TRBV7-3 and TRBJ2-5, is GAGVSQTPSNKVTEKGKYVELRCDPISGHTALYWYRQSLGQGPEFLIYFQGTGAADDSGLPNDRFFAVRPEGSVSTLKIQRTERGDSAVYLCASSLGSQETQYFGPGTRLLVL.

The rearrangement joins TRBV6-1 to TRBJ1-4; 8 bases map to TRBD1. The V gene's germline CDR1 is MNHNS and CDR2 SASEGT. The CDR3 loop spans 14 amino acids. Trimming took 5 bases from V and 8 from J; bases not matched to a gene: 7. The CDR3: CASSPGGLGEKLFF. The CDR3 nucleotides read TGTGCCAGCAGTCCAGGGGGCCTAGGGGAAAAACTGTTTTTT.

The V gene is TRBV5-1, the J gene TRBJ2-5; a weak D match, TRBD2 (7 bases). The CDR3 totals 16 residues. Germline values: CDR1 SGHRS, CDR2 YFSETQ. V lost 0 bases and J lost 1, with 13 bases in between. CDR3 DNA sequence: TGCGCCAGCAGCTTGGAGGGGGGGACGGCCCAAGAGACCCAGTACTTC. Translated: CASSLEGGTAQETQYF.

The chain has TRBV13 and TRBJ2-2; TRBD2 aligns across 14 bases. V shed 8 bases and J 6 bases; nucleotides not matched to a gene: 8. The CDR3 has 16 amino acids. Germline CDR1 PRHDT, CDR2 FYEKMQ (reference sequence). The CDR3 DNA reads TGTGCCAGCGGCAAGACTAGCGGGAGGGTCGCCGGGGAGCTGTTTTTT. Residues: CASGKTSGRVAGELFF.

As to this clone: This sample also contains other DNA sequences that code for the same CDR3. The chain is built from TRBV10-3 and TRBJ2-3; the D gene could be TRBD1 or TRBD2 (5 bases each). This CDR3 has 13 residues. Germline values: CDR1 ENHRY, CDR2 SYGVKD. The V gene lost 6 bases and the J gene lost 2 bases, with 9 bases spanning the gap. CDR3 nucleotides: TGTGCCATCAGGGGGGACCCCACAGATACGCAGTATTTT. Its protein product is CAIRGDPTDTQYF.

This chain uses TRBV2 with TRBJ2-2; 7 nucleotides agree with TRBD1. Looked up from germline, CDR1 is SNHLY and CDR2 is FYNNEI. Unmatched junction bases numbered 2, after V lost 4 bases and J lost 0 bases. This CDR3 is built from 15 residues. The CDR3 nucleotides read TGTGCCAGCAGTGCAGGGGGTACGAACACCGGGGAGCTGTTTTTT. This codes for CASSAGGTNTGELFF.

The chain recombines TRBV30 with TRBJ2-1; the D is unclear. Germline V gives CDR1 GTSNPN, CDR2 SVGIG (reference sequence). The length of the CDR3 is 14 residues. V was cut by 0 bases and J by 0 bases, with 6 bases left in between. CDR3 sequence: CAWSVTSSYNEQFF. The CDR3 DNA follows: TGTGCCTGGAGTGTGACAAGCTCCTACAATGAGCAGTTCTTC.

The chain employs TRBV7-2 and TRBJ1-2; D is unresolved. Germline-derived CDR1 and CDR2 are SGHTA and FQGNSA. The germline V and J ends were trimmed by 4 bases and 2 bases, with 5 bases remaining between them. CDR3 length: 12 amino acids. CDR3 DNA sequence: TGTGCCAGCAGCTACAACAACTATGGCTACACCTTC. Amino acids: CASSYNNYGYTF.

V is TRBV6-5 and J is TRBJ1-5; TRBD1 aligns across 8 bases. V was pared by 5 bases and J by 7 bases, with 4 bases of the junction left unmatched. The germline gives CDR1 MNHEY, CDR2 SVGAGI. The CDR3 contains 13 residues. CDR3 nucleotide sequence: TGTGCCAGCAGTACAGGGGGATGGCAGCCCCAGCATTTT. Protein product: CASSTGGWQPQHF.